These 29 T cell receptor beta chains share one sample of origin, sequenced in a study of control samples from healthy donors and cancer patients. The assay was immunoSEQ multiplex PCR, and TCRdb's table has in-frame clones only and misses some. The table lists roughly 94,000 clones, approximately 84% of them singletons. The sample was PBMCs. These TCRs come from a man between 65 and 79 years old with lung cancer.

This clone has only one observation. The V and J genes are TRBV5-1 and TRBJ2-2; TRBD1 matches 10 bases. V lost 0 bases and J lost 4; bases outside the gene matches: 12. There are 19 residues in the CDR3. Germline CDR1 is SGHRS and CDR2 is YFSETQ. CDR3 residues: CASSLALTGGRNPTGELFF. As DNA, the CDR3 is TGCGCCAGCAGCTTGGCCCTGACAGGGGGCCGAAATCCCACCGGGGAGCTGTTTTTT.

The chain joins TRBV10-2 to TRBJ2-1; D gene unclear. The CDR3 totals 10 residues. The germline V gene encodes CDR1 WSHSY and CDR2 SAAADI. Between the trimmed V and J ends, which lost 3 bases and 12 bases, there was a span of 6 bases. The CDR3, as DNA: TGCGCCAGCAGTGATCACGTGCAGTTCTTC. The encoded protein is CASSDHVQFF.

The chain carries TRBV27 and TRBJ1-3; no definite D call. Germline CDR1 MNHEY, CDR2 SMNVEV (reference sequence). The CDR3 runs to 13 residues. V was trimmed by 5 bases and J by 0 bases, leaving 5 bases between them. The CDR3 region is CASSRLSGNTIYF. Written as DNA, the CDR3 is TGTGCCAGCAGTCGCCTCTCTGGAAACACCATATATTTT.

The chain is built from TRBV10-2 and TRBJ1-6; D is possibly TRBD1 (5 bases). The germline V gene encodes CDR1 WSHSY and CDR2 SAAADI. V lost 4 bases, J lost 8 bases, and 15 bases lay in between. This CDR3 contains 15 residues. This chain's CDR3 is CASSGSGLKHSPLHF. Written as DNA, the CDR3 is TGCGCCAGCAGTGGATCGGGACTCAAGCATTCACCCCTCCACTTT.

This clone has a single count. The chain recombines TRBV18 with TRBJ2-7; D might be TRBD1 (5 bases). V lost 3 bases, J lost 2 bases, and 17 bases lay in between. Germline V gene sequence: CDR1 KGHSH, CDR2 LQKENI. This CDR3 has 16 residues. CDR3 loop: CASSPDAGDSPYEQYF. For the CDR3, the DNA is TGTGCCAGCTCACCTGATGCCGGTGACAGTCCCTACGAGCAGTACTTC.

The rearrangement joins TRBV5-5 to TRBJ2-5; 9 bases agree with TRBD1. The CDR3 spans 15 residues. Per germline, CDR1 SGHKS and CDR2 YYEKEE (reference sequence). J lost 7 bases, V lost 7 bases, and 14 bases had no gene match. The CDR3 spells CASVSTGGAEGTQYF. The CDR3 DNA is TGTGCCAGCGTCTCTACAGGGGGCGCCGAGGGGACCCAGTACTTC.

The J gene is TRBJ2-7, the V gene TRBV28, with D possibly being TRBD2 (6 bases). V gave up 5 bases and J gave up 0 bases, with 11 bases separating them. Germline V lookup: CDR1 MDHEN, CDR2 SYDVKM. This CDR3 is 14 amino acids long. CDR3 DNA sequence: TGTGCCAGCAGTCGACTAGTCGGCTCCTACGAGCAGTACTTC. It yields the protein CASSRLVGSYEQYF. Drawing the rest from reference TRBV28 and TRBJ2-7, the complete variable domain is DVKVTQSSRYLVKRTGEKVFLECVQDMDHENMFWYRQDPGLGLRLIYFSYDVKMKEKGDIPEGYSVSREKKERFSLILESASTNQTSMYLCASSRLVGSYEQYFGPGTRLTVT.

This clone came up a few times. The CDR3, as DNA: TGCGCCAGCAGCTTGGGGCAGAAGAACACTGAAGCTTTCTTT. Amino acids: CASSLGQKNTEAFF. J is TRBJ1-1 and V is TRBV5-1; D gene ambiguous. Germline assignment: CDR1 SGHRS and CDR2 YFSETQ. This CDR3 is built from 14 residues. Deletions cut 0 bases from V and 1 base from J, with 7 bases between.

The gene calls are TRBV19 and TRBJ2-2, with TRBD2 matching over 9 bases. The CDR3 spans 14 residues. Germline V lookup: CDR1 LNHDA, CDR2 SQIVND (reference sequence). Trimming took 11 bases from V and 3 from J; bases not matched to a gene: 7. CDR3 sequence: CASRGGAYTGELFF. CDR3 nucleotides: TGTGCCTCCCGCGGGGGGGCTTACACCGGGGAGCTGTTTTTT.

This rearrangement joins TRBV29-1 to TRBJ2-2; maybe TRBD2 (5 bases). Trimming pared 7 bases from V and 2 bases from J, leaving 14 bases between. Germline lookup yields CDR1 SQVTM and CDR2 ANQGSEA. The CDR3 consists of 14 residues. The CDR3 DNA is TGCAGCGCCCCCGGGCGGGTTAACACCGGGGAGCTGTTTTTT. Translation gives CSAPGRVNTGELFF.

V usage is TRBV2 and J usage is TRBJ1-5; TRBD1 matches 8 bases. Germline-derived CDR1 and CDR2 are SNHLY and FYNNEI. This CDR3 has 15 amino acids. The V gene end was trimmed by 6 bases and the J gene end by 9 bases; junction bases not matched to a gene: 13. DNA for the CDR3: TGTGCCAGCAGCAGAATCGACAGGGGCCGGGGGCCCCAGCATTTT. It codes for CASSRIDRGRGPQHF.

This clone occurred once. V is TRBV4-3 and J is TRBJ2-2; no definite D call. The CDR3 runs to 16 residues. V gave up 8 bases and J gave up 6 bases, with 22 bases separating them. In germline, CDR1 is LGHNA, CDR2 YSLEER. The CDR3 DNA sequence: TGCGCCAGCGGCTCCCCTACTATTGGGTTCCCCGGGGAGCTGTTTTTT. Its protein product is CASGSPTIGFPGELFF.

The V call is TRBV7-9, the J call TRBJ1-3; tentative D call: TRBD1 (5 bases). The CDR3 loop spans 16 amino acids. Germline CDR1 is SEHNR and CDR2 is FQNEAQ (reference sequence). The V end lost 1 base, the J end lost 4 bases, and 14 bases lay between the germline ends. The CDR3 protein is CASSLEGLSSGNTIYF. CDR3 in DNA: TGTGCCAGCAGCTTAGAGGGACTATCTTCGGGAAACACCATATATTTT.

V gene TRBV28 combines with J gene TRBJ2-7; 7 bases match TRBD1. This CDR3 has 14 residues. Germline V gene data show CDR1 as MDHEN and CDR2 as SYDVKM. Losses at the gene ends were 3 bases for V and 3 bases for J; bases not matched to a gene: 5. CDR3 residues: CASSFQGENYEQYF. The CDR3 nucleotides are TGTGCCAGCAGTTTCCAGGGGGAGAACTACGAGCAGTACTTC.

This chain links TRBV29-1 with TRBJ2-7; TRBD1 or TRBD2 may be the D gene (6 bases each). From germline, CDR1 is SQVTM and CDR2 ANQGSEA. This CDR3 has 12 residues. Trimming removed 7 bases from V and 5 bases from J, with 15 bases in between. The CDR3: CSARWGANEQYF. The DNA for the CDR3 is TGCAGCGCCAGGTGGGGGGCCAACGAGCAGTACTTC.

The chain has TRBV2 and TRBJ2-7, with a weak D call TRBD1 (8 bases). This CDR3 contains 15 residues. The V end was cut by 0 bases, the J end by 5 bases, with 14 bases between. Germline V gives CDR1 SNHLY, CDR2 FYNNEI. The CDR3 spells CASSEARTGRDEQYF. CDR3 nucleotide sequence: TGTGCCAGCAGTGAAGCGCGGACAGGGAGGGACGAGCAGTACTTC.

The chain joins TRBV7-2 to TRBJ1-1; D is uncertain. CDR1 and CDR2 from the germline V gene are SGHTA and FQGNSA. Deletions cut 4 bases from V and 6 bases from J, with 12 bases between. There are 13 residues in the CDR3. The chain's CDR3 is CASSYIVISEAFF. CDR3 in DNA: TGTGCCAGCAGCTACATCGTTATCTCTGAAGCTTTCTTT. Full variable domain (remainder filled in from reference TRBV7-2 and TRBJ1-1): GAGVSQSPSNKVTEKGKDVELRCDPISGHTALYWYRQSLGQGLEFLIYFQGNSAPDKSGLPSDRFSAERTGGSVSTLTIQRTQQEDSAVYLCASSYIVISEAFFGQGTRLTVV.

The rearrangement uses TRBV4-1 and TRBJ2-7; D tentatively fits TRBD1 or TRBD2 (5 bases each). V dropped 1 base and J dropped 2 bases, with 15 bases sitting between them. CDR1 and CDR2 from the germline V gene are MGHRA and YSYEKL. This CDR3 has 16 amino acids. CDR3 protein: CASSQVLGQGAYEQYF. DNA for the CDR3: TGCGCCAGCAGCCAAGTTTTAGGCCAGGGAGCCTACGAGCAGTACTTC.

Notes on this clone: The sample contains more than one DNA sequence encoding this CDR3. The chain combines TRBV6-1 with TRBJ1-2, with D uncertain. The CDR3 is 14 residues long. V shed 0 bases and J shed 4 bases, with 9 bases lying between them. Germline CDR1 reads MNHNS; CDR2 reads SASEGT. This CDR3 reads CASSEAYSLYGYTF. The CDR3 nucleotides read TGTGCCAGCAGTGAAGCATACAGCCTCTATGGCTACACCTTC.

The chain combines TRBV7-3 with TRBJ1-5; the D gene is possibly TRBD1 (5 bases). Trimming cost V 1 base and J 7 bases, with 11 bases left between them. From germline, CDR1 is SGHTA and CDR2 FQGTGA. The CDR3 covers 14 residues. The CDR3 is CASSLRVGDQPQHF. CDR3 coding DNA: TGTGCCAGCAGCTTAAGAGTCGGGGACCAGCCCCAGCATTTT.

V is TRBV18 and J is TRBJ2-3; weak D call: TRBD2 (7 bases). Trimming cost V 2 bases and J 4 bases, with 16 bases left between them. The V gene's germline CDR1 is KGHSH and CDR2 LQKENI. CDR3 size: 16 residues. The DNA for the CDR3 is TGTGCCAGCTCACCAAAAACCGGGGGGCGTGCAGATACGCAGTATTTT. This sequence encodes CASSPKTGGRADTQYF.

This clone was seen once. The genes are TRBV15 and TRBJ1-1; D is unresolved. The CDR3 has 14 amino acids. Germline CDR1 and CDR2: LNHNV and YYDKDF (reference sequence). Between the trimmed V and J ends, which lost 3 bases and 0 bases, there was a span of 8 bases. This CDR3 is CATSRERVNTEAFF. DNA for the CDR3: TGTGCCACCAGCAGGGAACGGGTGAACACTGAAGCTTTCTTT.

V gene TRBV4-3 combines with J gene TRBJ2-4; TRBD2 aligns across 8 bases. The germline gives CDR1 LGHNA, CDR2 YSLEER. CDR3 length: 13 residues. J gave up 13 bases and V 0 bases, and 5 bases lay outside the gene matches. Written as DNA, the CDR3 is TGCGCCAGCAGCCAAGATGCGGGGGGTTCCCAGTACTTC. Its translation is CASSQDAGGSQYF.

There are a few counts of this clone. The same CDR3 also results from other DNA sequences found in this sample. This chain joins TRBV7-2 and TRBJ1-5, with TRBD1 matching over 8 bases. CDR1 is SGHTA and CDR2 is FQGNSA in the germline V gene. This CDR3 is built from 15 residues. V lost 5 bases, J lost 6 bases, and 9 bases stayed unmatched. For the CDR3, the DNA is TGTGCCAGCAGCCCCGGACAGGGCGTCGGTCAGCCCCAGCATTTT. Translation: CASSPGQGVGQPQHF. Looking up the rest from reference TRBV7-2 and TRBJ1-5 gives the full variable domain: GAGVSQSPSNKVTEKGKDVELRCDPISGHTALYWYRQSLGQGLEFLIYFQGNSAPDKSGLPSDRFSAERTGGSVSTLTIQRTQQEDSAVYLCASSPGQGVGQPQHFGDGTRLSIL.

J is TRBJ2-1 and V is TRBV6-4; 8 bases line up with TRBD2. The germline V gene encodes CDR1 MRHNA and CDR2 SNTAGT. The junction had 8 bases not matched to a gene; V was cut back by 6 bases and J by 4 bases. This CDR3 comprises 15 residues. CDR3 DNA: TGTGCCAGCAGCCCGGGGGGGACACCGTACAATGAGCAGTTCTTC. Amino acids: CASSPGGTPYNEQFF.

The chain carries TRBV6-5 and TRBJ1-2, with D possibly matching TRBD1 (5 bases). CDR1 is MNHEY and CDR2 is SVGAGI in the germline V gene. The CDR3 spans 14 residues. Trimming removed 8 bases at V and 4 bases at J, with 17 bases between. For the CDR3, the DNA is TGTGCCAGCCCTGGGCAGGGAACGACCTATGGCTACACCTTC. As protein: CASPGQGTTYGYTF.

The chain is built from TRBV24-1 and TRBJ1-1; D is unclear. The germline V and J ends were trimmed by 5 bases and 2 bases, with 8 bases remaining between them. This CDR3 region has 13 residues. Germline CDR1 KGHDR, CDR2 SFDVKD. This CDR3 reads CATSGAGNTEAFF. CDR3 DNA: TGTGCCACCAGTGGTGCAGGCAACACTGAAGCTTTCTTT.

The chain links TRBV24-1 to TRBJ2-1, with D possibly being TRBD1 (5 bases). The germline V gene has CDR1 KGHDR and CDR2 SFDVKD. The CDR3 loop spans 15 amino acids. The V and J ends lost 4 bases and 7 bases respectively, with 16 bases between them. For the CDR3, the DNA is TGTGCCACCAGTGAGACCAGGGTGCGTTGGAATGAGCAGTTCTTC. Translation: CATSETRVRWNEQFF.

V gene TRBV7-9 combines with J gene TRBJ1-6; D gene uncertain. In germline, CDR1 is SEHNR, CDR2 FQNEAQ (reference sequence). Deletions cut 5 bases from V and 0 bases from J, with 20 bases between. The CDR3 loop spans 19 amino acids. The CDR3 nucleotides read TGTGCCAGCAGCCCCGGCGGCAGGCGAACAAGCTCCTATAATTCACCCCTCCACTTT. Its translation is CASSPGGRRTSSYNSPLHF.